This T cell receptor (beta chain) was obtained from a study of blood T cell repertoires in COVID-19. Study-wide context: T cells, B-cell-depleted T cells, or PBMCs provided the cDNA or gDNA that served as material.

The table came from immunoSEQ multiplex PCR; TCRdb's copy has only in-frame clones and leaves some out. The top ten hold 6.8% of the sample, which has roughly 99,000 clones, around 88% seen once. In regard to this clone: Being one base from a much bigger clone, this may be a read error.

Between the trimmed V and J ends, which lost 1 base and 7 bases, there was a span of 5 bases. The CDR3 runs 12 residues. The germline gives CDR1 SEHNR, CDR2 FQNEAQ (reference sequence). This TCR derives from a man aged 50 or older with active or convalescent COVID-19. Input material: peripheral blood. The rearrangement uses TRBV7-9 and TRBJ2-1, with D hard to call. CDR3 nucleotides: TGTGCCAGCAGCTTAGTTCGGAATGAGCAGTTCTTC. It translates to CASSLVRNEQFF.